Reported below is one TCR beta chain. Its target is unknown. Documented time point: cycle 4 day 1 (C4D1), after more than five weeks of nivolumab. All trial patients relapsed after autologous stem cell transplantation. Generated by immunoSEQ multiplex PCR, the TCRdb table keeps only in-frame clones and is missing some. The repertoire holds about 96,000 clones, with about 92% as singletons. This sample is part of a study of PD-1 blockade in classical Hodgkin lymphoma. Study-level findings and limits: At C4D1, TCR diversity had climbed significantly for CD4+ cells, though not for CD8+ cells.

Per germline, CDR1 GTSNPN and CDR2 SVGIG (reference sequence). The V and J ends lost 2 bases and 0 bases, in that order; junction bases with no gene match: 1. The CDR3 contains 14 residues. The chain recombines TRBV30 with TRBJ1-5; TRBD1 matches 7 bases. This TCR derives from a human donor with classical Hodgkin lymphoma. The starting material was peripheral blood mononuclear cells (PBMCs), obtained before the fourth cycle of nivolumab. The CDR3 here is CAWSTGDSNQPQHF. The CDR3 DNA is TGTGCCTGGAGTACAGGGGATAGCAATCAGCCCCAGCATTTT. The complete variable domain, with remaining parts taken from reference TRBV30 and TRBJ1-5, reads SQTIHQWPATLVQPVGSPLSLECTVEGTSNPNLYWYRQAAGRGLQLLFYSVGIGQISSEVPQNLSASRPQDRQFILSSKKLLLSDSGFYLCAWSTGDSNQPQHFGDGTRLSIL.